A single sample is the source of the 17 T cell receptor beta chains below, sequenced in a study of tissue T cells after allogeneic stem cell transplantation. Profiled with immunoSEQ multiplex PCR; TCRdb holds only in-frame clones, not every one. There are tens of thousands of clones in the sample; approximately 73% occur only once, and around 0.5% lies in the top ten. The source material was sorted cells pooled from one or two spleens. The receptors derive from a pool of C57BL/6 mice in good health.

On this clone itself: At one of its ends the junction is not consistent with the germline gene, which may arise from a read error. All gene names here are mouse names. The read ends 1 residue shy of where the CDR3 ends; the end is completed using the germline J gene. In the same sample, other DNA sequences code for this CDR3. V usage is TRBV3 and J usage is TRBJ2-7; D not certain. Germline V gene lookup returns CDR1 SNHLY and CDR2 FYNGKV (reference sequence). This CDR3 has 11 amino acids. CDR3 loop: CASSLGYEQYF. The part of the CDR3 DNA that was read is TGCGCCAGCAGCCTAGGGTATGAACAGTAC.

For this clone: Gene names and germline match the mouse. The CDR3 goes on 1 residue after the read ends, and that part is filled in from the germline J gene. This sequence joins TRBV12-1 and TRBJ2-5, with 8 bases lining up with TRBD2. The germline V gene has CDR1 SGHSN and CDR2 HYEKVE. V shed 2 bases and J 3 bases; nucleotides not matched to a gene: 3. This CDR3 has 14 residues. CDR3 amino acids: CASSPGGAQDTQYF. The DNA read from the CDR3 is TGTGCCAGCTCTCCCGGGGGGGCACAAGACACCCAGTAC.

Regarding this clone: Mouse names are used for the genes. The DNA ends 1 residue before the CDR3 does, and the rest of the CDR3 is filled in from the germline J gene. This sequence joins TRBV13-2 and TRBJ2-5; 11 bases line up with TRBD2. The germline V gene has CDR1 NNHNN and CDR2 SYGAGS (reference sequence). The CDR3 has 16 amino acids. V trimming: 3 bases; J trimming: 2 bases; junction bases outside the gene matches: 5. CDR3 in amino acids: CASGVTLGGRQDTQYF. CDR3 DNA, as far as it was read: TGTGCCAGCGGTGTCACACTGGGGGGGCGCCAAGACACCCAGTAC.

There are a few counts of this clone. Here the gene names and germline are mouse. The read ends 1 residue early relative to the CDR3; the germline J gene fills the gap. The gene calls are TRBV19 and TRBJ2-7; 8 bases map to TRBD2. Per germline, CDR1 FNHDT and CDR2 SITEND (reference sequence). Trimming cost V 0 bases and J 7 bases; bases outside gene matches: 3. CDR3 length equals 13 residues. Partial CDR3 DNA: TGTGCCAGCAGTATAGCGCGGGGGGGCGAACAGTAC. It is translated as CASSIARGGEQY. The CDR3 in full is CASSIARGGEQYF.

This clone was seen more than once but under ten times. The gene names here belong to mouse. The CDR3 end is not reached by the read, which stops 1 residue before it; the germline J gene fills it in. The chain recombines TRBV26 with TRBJ2-7; tentative D call: TRBD1 (6 bases). This CDR3 is 13 amino acids long. Trimming left V 4 bases short and J 4 bases short, with 11 bases between. Looked up from germline, CDR1 is KGHPV and CDR2 is FQNQEV (reference sequence). CDR3 bases read: TGTGCCAGCAGTCCGGGACACCCTTATGAACAGTAC. It translates to CASSPGHPYEQY. In full, the CDR3 reads CASSPGHPYEQYF.

As concerns this clone: Genes and germline come from the mouse. The sequence runs out 1 residue before the end of the CDR3; the remainder is reconstructed from the germline J gene. The V gene is TRBV2, the J gene TRBJ2-5; D ambiguous. The germline V and J ends were trimmed by 0 bases and 2 bases, with 6 bases remaining between them. From germline, CDR1 is LGHNA and CDR2 YSYQKL. This CDR3 has 14 amino acids. The covered CDR3 bases are TGTGCCAGCAGCCAAGAGTGGATCCAAGACACCCAGTAC. Translated: CASSQEWIQDTQY. The complete CDR3 reads CASSQEWIQDTQYF.

Comments on this clone: Mouse germline and gene names are used. The read halts 1 residue ahead of the CDR3 end, with the missing end drawn from the germline J gene. The chain has TRBV13-2 and TRBJ1-1; a weak D match, TRBD1 (5 bases). The CDR3 spans 14 residues. Trimming shortened V by 0 bases and J by 3 bases, and 9 bases separated the two germline ends. In germline, CDR1 is NNHNN, CDR2 SYGAGS (reference sequence). This CDR3 reads CASGDGQRDTEVFF. CDR3 DNA, as far as it was read: TGTGCCAGCGGTGATGGACAGAGAGACACAGAAGTCTTC.

This clone was picked up one time. Gene names refer to mouse genes. The CDR3 is CASRPGGGSGNTLYF. The covered CDR3 bases are TGTGCCAGCAGGCCCGGGGGGGGCTCTGGAAATACGCTCTAT. V is TRBV13-3 and J is TRBJ1-3, with D possibly being TRBD1 (6 bases). With the read ending 1 residue before the CDR3 end, the germline J gene is used to fill in that end. This CDR3 has 15 amino acids. Trimming removed 5 bases from V and 1 base from J, with 13 bases in between. Germline V CDR1 and CDR2: NNHDY, SYVADS.

A word on this clone: Genes and germline are mouse. The sequence runs out 1 residue before the end of the CDR3; the remainder is reconstructed from the germline J gene. V gene TRBV3 combines with J gene TRBJ1-2; 10 nucleotides align to TRBD1. J lost 3 bases, V lost 6 bases, and 1 base had no gene match. CDR1 SNHLY and CDR2 FYNGKV come from the germline V gene (reference sequence). CDR3 length: 13 residues. CDR3 bases read: TGTGCCAGCAGAGGGACAGGGGACTCCGACTACACC. Its translation: CASRGTGDSDYT. The whole CDR3 protein is CASRGTGDSDYTF.

Concerning this clone itself: The germline and genes are mouse ones. The sequenced fragment ends 1 residue before the CDR3 boundary, so the rest is inferred from the germline J gene. In the same sample, other DNA sequences code for this CDR3. The chain recombines TRBV1 with TRBJ1-1; TRBD1 is a possible D gene (5 bases). Trimming pared 2 bases from V and 1 base from J, leaving 5 bases between. The V gene's germline CDR1 is NSQYPW and CDR2 LRSPGD (reference sequence). The CDR3 spans 13 residues. The CDR3 protein is CTCSATGNTEVFF. CDR3 DNA (partial): TGCACCTGCAGTGCAACAGGGAACACAGAAGTCTTC.

On this clone: Germline and genes here are mouse. The read ends 1 residue shy of where the CDR3 ends; the end is completed using the germline J gene. The rearrangement links TRBV29 to TRBJ2-3, with D perhaps matching TRBD1 (7 bases). The ends were cut back, 6 bases at V and 1 base at J, with 11 bases in the middle. Germline assignment: CDR1 MSHET and CDR2 SYDVDS. The CDR3 has 14 residues. The CDR3 loop reads CASSEGAGAETLYF. Partial CDR3 DNA: TGTGCTAGCAGCGAGGGGGCCGGTGCAGAAACGCTGTAT. Full variable domain (remainder filled in from reference TRBV29 and TRBJ2-3): DMKVTQMPRYLIKRMGENVLLECGQDMSHETMYWYRQDPGLGLQLIYISYDVDSNSEGDIPKGYRVSRKKREHFSLILDSAKTNQTSVYFCASSEGAGAETLYFGSGTRLTVL.

Of note for this clone: All gene names here are mouse names. The read ends 1 residue early relative to the CDR3; the germline J gene fills the gap. The rearrangement uses TRBV14 and TRBJ2-4, with D perhaps matching TRBD1 (6 bases). CDR1 is SGHDT and CDR2 is FRDEAV in the germline V gene. Trimming shortened V by 2 bases and J by 7 bases, and 8 bases separated the two germline ends. There are 12 residues in the CDR3. The CDR3 sequence is CASSFQGHTLYF. The sequenced part of the CDR3 DNA is TGTGCCAGCAGTTTTCAGGGGCACACCTTGTAC.

This clone was recorded once. Germline and genes here are mouse. The CDR3 goes on 1 residue after the read ends, and that part is filled in from the germline J gene. The V and J genes are TRBV3 and TRBJ2-1; 9 bases map to TRBD1. The CDR3 has 14 residues. Germline CDR1 and CDR2: SNHLY and FYNGKV (reference sequence). Losses at the gene ends were 2 bases for V and 8 bases for J; bases not matched to a gene: 4. CDR3 in amino acids: CASSLSDRGTEQFF. The DNA read from the CDR3 is TGTGCCAGCAGCTTATCGGACAGGGGTACTGAGCAGTTC. The full variable domain, completed using reference TRBV3 and TRBJ2-1, is GPKVLQIPSHQIIDMGQMVTLNCDPVSNHLYFYWYKQILGQQMEFLVNFYNGKVMEKSKLFKDQFSVERPDGSYFTLKIQPTALEDSAVYFCASSLSDRGTEQFFGPGTRLTVL.

About this clone itself: Mouse germline and gene names are used. The DNA ends 1 residue before the CDR3 does, and the rest of the CDR3 is filled in from the germline J gene. The V gene is TRBV19, the J gene TRBJ1-1, with 10 bases aligning to TRBD1. The CDR3 runs to 14 residues. Germline CDR1 reads FNHDT; CDR2 reads SITEND (reference sequence). The V and J ends lost 3 bases and 3 bases, in that order; junction bases with no gene match: 2. The sequenced part of the CDR3 DNA is TGTGCCAGCAGTAAGGACAGGGGGTACACAGAAGTCTTC. This encodes CASSKDRGYTEVF. The CDR3 in full is CASSKDRGYTEVFF.

Notes on this clone: Germline and genes here are mouse. The read stops 1 residue short of the end of the CDR3; the missing end is completed from the germline J gene. The chain carries TRBV5 and TRBJ2-5; D unclear. There are 16 residues in the CDR3. Trimming cost V 0 bases and J 0 bases, with 10 bases left between them. Looked up from germline, CDR1 is LGHNA and CDR2 is YNLKQL (reference sequence). The part of the CDR3 DNA that was read is TGTGCCAGCAGCCAAGATGGCAGGCCCAACCAAGACACCCAGTAC. As protein: CASSQDGRPNQDTQY. The entire CDR3 sequence reads CASSQDGRPNQDTQYF.

Details on this clone: Gene names are the mouse ones. The read halts 1 residue ahead of the CDR3 end, with the missing end drawn from the germline J gene. This rearrangement joins TRBV4 to TRBJ1-6, with D hard to call. TRBJ1-6 is filed as an ORF, its function uncertain. The CDR3 has 13 amino acids. Trimming shortened V by 6 bases and J by 0 bases, and 3 bases separated the two germline ends. Germline V gene lookup returns CDR1 LGHDT and CDR2 YNNKQL (reference sequence). The chain's CDR3 is CASSHSYNSPLYF. The part of the CDR3 DNA that was read is TGTGCCAGCAGTCATTCCTATAATTCGCCCCTCTAC.

A word on this clone: Gene labels here are mouse ones. The CDR3 goes on 1 residue after the read ends, and that part is filled in from the germline J gene. This chain links TRBV29 with TRBJ2-5, with 8 nucleotides matching TRBD1. Germline trimming cut 5 bases from V and 4 bases from J; bases unmatched to any gene: 5. There are 14 residues in the CDR3. Germline V gene lookup returns CDR1 MSHET and CDR2 SYDVDS. The CDR3: CASSPGGGKDTQYF. The sequenced part of the CDR3 DNA is TGTGCTAGCAGTCCAGGGGGCGGGAAAGACACCCAGTAC.